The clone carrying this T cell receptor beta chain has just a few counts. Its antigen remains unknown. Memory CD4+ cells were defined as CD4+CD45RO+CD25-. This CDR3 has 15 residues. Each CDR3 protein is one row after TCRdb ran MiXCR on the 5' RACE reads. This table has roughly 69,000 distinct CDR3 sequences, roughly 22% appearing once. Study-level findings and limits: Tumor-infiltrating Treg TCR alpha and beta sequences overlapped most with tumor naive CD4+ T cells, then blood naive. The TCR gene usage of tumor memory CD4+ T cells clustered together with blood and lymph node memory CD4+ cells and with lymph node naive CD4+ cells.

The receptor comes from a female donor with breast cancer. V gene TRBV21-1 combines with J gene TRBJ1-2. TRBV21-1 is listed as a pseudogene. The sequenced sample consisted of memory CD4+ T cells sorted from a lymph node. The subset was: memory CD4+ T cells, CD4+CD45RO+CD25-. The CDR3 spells CASSKGESPDRGYTF. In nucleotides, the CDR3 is TGTGCCAGCAGCAAAGGGGAGTCGCCTGACCGGGGCTACACCTTC.